The 32 T cell receptor beta chains in this list originate from one sample, sequenced in a study of blood T cell repertoires in COVID-19. Data came from immunoSEQ multiplex PCR; TCRdb stores just in-frame clones and leaves some out. In the table there are about 150,000 clones, about four fifths of which are singletons. Sequencing input: peripheral blood. The origin of the receptors is a man between 60 and 70 years old with acute or convalescent COVID-19.

The chain carries TRBV5-1 and TRBJ2-3; possible D gene TRBD1, 6 bases. The CDR3 has 14 residues. V was clipped by 6 bases and J by 2 bases, with 13 bases between them. Germline V lookup: CDR1 SGHRS, CDR2 YFSETQ. The CDR3 spells CASNPGQSTDTQYF. CDR3 nucleotide sequence: TGCGCCAGCAACCCAGGACAGTCCACAGATACGCAGTATTTT.

This chain joins TRBV11-3 and TRBJ1-6; 7 bases match TRBD1. V lost 11 bases, J lost 1 base, and 8 bases stayed unmatched. Germline V gene sequence: CDR1 SGHNT, CDR2 YENEEA. The CDR3 covers 15 residues. The CDR3 protein is CAGPLGQSYNSPLHF. In DNA, the CDR3 is TGTGCCGGTCCCTTGGGACAGTCCTATAATTCACCCCTCCACTTT. The whole variable domain, filled in from reference TRBV11-3 and TRBJ1-6, reads EAGVVQSPRYKIIEKKQPVAFWCNPISGHNTLYWYLQNLGQGPELLIRYENEEAVDDSQLPKDRFSAERLKGVDSTLKIQPAELGDSAVYLCAGPLGQSYNSPLHFGNGTRLTVT.

The V gene is TRBV7-2, the J gene TRBJ1-5; D not certain. Germline CDR1 is SGHTA and CDR2 is FQGNSA. CDR3 length equals 15 residues. Trimming stripped 2 bases from V and 0 bases from J, with 8 bases between. The CDR3 nucleotides are TGTGCCAGCAGCTTAAAGCCTTATAGCAATCAGCCCCAGCATTTT. Translated: CASSLKPYSNQPQHF.

The chain joins TRBV7-9 to TRBJ1-4; D is uncertain. CDR1 is SEHNR and CDR2 is FQNEAQ in the germline V gene (reference sequence). Trimming stripped 1 base from V and 5 bases from J, with 11 bases between. The CDR3 loop spans 15 amino acids. CDR3: CASSLGYPGNEKLFF. In DNA form, the CDR3 reads TGTGCCAGCAGCTTAGGCTACCCGGGGAATGAAAAACTGTTTTTT.

The V call is TRBV6-5, the J call TRBJ1-3; D perhaps matches TRBD1 (5 bases). Trimming took 7 bases from V and 3 from J, leaving 13 bases between them. The CDR3 is 14 amino acids. CDR1 and CDR2 (germline): MNHEY, SVGAGI. The CDR3 DNA follows: TGTGCCAGCATGCAGGGAAGCATTGGAAACACCATATATTTT. Its translation is CASMQGSIGNTIYF.

This clone has a count of ten or more. V usage is TRBV3-1 (or the pseudogene TRBV3-2) and J usage is TRBJ1-2; D not certain. Trimming pared 1 base from V and 4 bases from J, leaving 7 bases between. The CDR3 sequence is 13 residues long. Germline V gene lookup returns CDR1 LGHDT and CDR2 YNNKEL (reference sequence). CDR3 region: CASSQGEVYGYTF. The CDR3 DNA reads as TGTGCCAGCAGCCAAGGGGAGGTCTATGGCTACACCTTC.

The V gene is TRBV7-2, the J gene TRBJ1-3; no reliable D call. V gave up 2 bases and J gave up 4 bases, with 9 bases separating them. Germline V gene sequence: CDR1 SGHTA, CDR2 FQGNSA. The CDR3 runs to 14 residues. CDR3 residues: CASSLKPSGNTIYF. CDR3 nucleotide sequence: TGTGCCAGCAGCTTAAAACCGAGCGGAAACACCATATATTTT.

The chain links TRBV28 to TRBJ2-3; the match to TRBD2 covers 8 bases. V gave up 5 bases and J gave up 3 bases; unmatched junction bases: 7. Germline CDR1 is MDHEN and CDR2 is SYDVKM. The CDR3 is 15 amino acids. The DNA for the CDR3 is TGTGCCAGCAGTCTCCGGGGGGGGCTGACAGATACGCAGTATTTT. It translates to CASSLRGGLTDTQYF.

This clone turned up a few times. The V and J genes are TRBV6-5 and TRBJ1-5; the match to TRBD1 covers 7 bases. The CDR3 spans 15 residues. Trimming removed 6 bases from V and 0 bases from J; junction bases left unmatched: 5. CDR1 and CDR2 from the germline V gene are MNHEY and SVGAGI. This chain's CDR3 is CASRRGTDSNQPQHF. CDR3 in DNA: TGTGCCAGCAGACGCGGGACAGATAGCAATCAGCCCCAGCATTTT.

V gene TRBV28 combines with J gene TRBJ1-6; the match to TRBD1 covers 7 bases. This CDR3 has 13 residues. Trimming removed 6 bases from V and 5 bases from J; junction bases left unmatched: 1. Germline CDR1 reads MDHEN; CDR2 reads SYDVKM. The CDR3 DNA is TGTGCCAGCAGGGGACAGAATAATTCACCCCTCCACTTT. The encoded protein is CASRGQNNSPLHF.

This chain connects TRBV15 to TRBJ2-7, with 8 bases matching TRBD2. Germline V gene sequence: CDR1 LNHNV, CDR2 YYDKDF (reference sequence). J lost 3 bases, V lost 7 bases, and 8 bases had no gene match. This CDR3 comprises 14 residues. The CDR3 here is CATTPSGGVYEQYF. CDR3 coding DNA: TGTGCCACCACCCCCTCGGGAGGGGTCTACGAGCAGTACTTC.

The chain combines TRBV6-5 with TRBJ1-1; no firm D call. The CDR3 runs to 14 residues. V lost 6 bases to trimming and J lost 2 bases, with 13 bases between them. The germline gives CDR1 MNHEY, CDR2 SVGAGI. CDR3 loop: CASRTREGNTEAFF. The CDR3 DNA sequence: TGTGCCAGCAGGACCCGAGAGGGAAACACTGAAGCTTTCTTT.

This chain connects TRBV11-3 to TRBJ2-3, with 7 bases identical to TRBD2. The CDR3 consists of 15 residues. From germline, CDR1 is SGHNT and CDR2 YENEEA. V gave up 1 base and J gave up 1 base; unmatched junction bases: 2. The CDR3 bases are TGTGCCAGCAGCTTAGGGGGAGGGCGCACAGATACGCAGTATTTT. Residues: CASSLGGGRTDTQYF.

V gene TRBV7-3 combines with J gene TRBJ2-2, with D possibly TRBD1 on 5 matching bases. CDR3 length: 16 residues. Germline V gives CDR1 SGHTA, CDR2 FQGTGA. Trimming cost V 1 base and J 4 bases, with 13 bases left between them. This CDR3 is CASSLMGLVTTGELFF. The CDR3 coding sequence is TGTGCCAGCAGCTTAATGGGGCTAGTTACCACCGGGGAGCTGTTTTTT.

The chain employs TRBV7-2 and TRBJ1-6; 10 positions match TRBD1. The CDR3 loop spans 16 amino acids. CDR1 SGHTA and CDR2 FQGNSA come from the germline V gene. Trimming at V came to 2 bases and at J to 10 bases, leaving 8 bases not matched to a gene. The CDR3 loop reads CASSLYGTGEGSPLHF. In nucleotides, the CDR3 is TGTGCCAGCAGCTTATATGGGACAGGGGAAGGATCACCCCTCCACTTT.

This chain uses TRBV27 with TRBJ2-5; TRBD2 might be the D (6 bases). The CDR3 is 15 residues long. Trimming stripped 5 bases from V and 1 base from J, with 14 bases between. The V gene's germline CDR1 is MNHEY and CDR2 SMNVEV (reference sequence). In DNA, the CDR3 is TGTGCCAGCAGTCCCCGGAGGGGTTTCCAAGAGACCCAGTACTTC. Its protein is CASSPRRGFQETQYF.

The CDR3 is CASSVAPEQETQYF. In DNA form, the CDR3 reads TGTGCCAGCAGCGTAGCGCCGGAGCAGGAGACCCAGTACTTC. The chain uses TRBV9 and TRBJ2-5; D not certain. V was trimmed by 0 bases and J by 5 bases, leaving 11 bases between them. Germline values: CDR1 SGDLS, CDR2 YYNGEE. The CDR3 loop spans 14 amino acids.

A single count supports this clone. This rearrangement joins TRBV27 to TRBJ1-2; TRBD1 is a possible D gene (5 bases). The CDR3 runs 16 residues. The germline CDR1 and CDR2 sequences are MNHEY and SMNVEV (reference sequence). Trimming pared 4 bases from V and 5 bases from J, leaving 20 bases between. CDR3: CASSSHGEGSEYGYTF. DNA for the CDR3: TGTGCCAGCAGTTCACACGGGGAGGGGTCGGAGTATGGCTACACCTTC.

The rearrangement joins TRBV18 to TRBJ2-7; 15 nucleotides match TRBD2. V lost 3 bases to trimming and J lost 7 bases; unmatched junction nucleotides: 4. The CDR3 runs 15 residues. Germline-derived CDR1 and CDR2 are KGHSH and LQKENI. The CDR3 protein is CASSPGLAGGSEQYF. The DNA of the CDR3 is TGTGCCAGCTCACCGGGACTAGCGGGAGGTTCTGAGCAGTACTTC.

This clone was recorded a few times. The genes are TRBV19 and TRBJ1-1, with D maybe TRBD1 (5 bases). This CDR3 spans 13 amino acids. Trimming cost V 2 bases and J 1 base, with 5 bases left between them. Germline CDR1 reads LNHDA; CDR2 reads SQIVND (reference sequence). This CDR3 is CASSIQGNTEAFF. The CDR3 DNA reads as TGTGCCAGTAGTATACAGGGGAACACTGAAGCTTTCTTT.

This clone was detected once. This chain connects TRBV20-1 to TRBJ2-7; TRBD1 agrees at 7 bases. Germline lookup yields CDR1 DFQATT and CDR2 SNEGSKA (reference sequence). CDR3 length: 14 residues. With V trimmed by 3 bases and J by 6 bases, 11 bases remained unmatched. CDR3 residues: CSASTPTGSGEQYF. The DNA of the CDR3 is TGCAGTGCTAGTACCCCGACAGGGTCGGGCGAGCAGTACTTC.

This chain links TRBV30 with TRBJ2-5; tentatively, D is TRBD1 (5 bases). This CDR3 comprises 16 residues. Trimming cost V 1 base and J 6 bases, with 21 bases left between them. The germline V gene encodes CDR1 GTSNPN and CDR2 SVGIG (reference sequence). CDR3 sequence (DNA): TGTGCCTGGAGTGCTATAAGGGGCGAAGGAGAAAAGACCCAGTACTTC. Translated, it gives CAWSAIRGEGEKTQYF.

This chain uses TRBV18 with TRBJ2-7; 8 nucleotides match TRBD2. The J segment lost 6 bases and the V segment lost 3 bases, leaving 10 bases of the junction unmatched. Looked up from germline, CDR1 is KGHSH and CDR2 is LQKENI. There are 15 residues in the CDR3. The CDR3 DNA reads TGTGCCAGCTCACCCTCAGCGGGAGCTATGGGCGAGCAGTACTTC. Protein product: CASSPSAGAMGEQYF. Complete variable domain (other parts from reference TRBV18 and TRBJ2-7): NAGVMQNPRHLVRRRGQEARLRCSPMKGHSHVYWYRQLPEEGLKFMVYLQKENIIDESGMPKERFSAEFPKEGPSILRIQQVVRGDSAAYFCASSPSAGAMGEQYFGPGTRLTVT.

The chain combines TRBV5-1 with TRBJ1-2; D is undetermined. V was clipped by 2 bases and J by 0 bases, with 11 bases between them. The CDR3 has 15 residues. Germline loops: CDR1 SGHRS, CDR2 YFSETQ. The chain's CDR3 is CASSFTGDPNYGYTF. CDR3 nucleotides: TGCGCCAGCAGCTTTACGGGAGATCCTAACTATGGCTACACCTTC.

This chain joins TRBV6-6 and TRBJ1-5, with D possibly being TRBD1 (6 bases). Germline CDR1 and CDR2: MNHNY and SVGAGI (reference sequence). V was cut by 6 bases and J by 3 bases, with 15 bases left in between. This CDR3 has 15 amino acids. The CDR3 loop reads CASSRGQLINQPQHF. CDR3 DNA sequence: TGTGCCAGCAGCCGCGGACAGCTGATCAATCAGCCCCAGCATTTT.

This chain connects TRBV6-5 to TRBJ1-1, with TRBD1 matching over 7 bases. Germline assignment: CDR1 MNHEY and CDR2 SVGAGI. V shed 8 bases and J 1 base; nucleotides not matched to a gene: 7. The CDR3 length is 14 residues. CDR3 nucleotide sequence: TGTGCCAGCCACAGGGGCCATGGGAACACTGAAGCTTTCTTT. Encoded protein: CASHRGHGNTEAFF.

The chain couples TRBV4-3 to TRBJ2-1, with 8 nucleotides matching TRBD1. This CDR3 comprises 15 residues. The V gene end was trimmed by 1 base and the J gene end by 4 bases; junction bases not matched to a gene: 3. Germline lookup yields CDR1 LGHNA and CDR2 YSLEER. This chain's CDR3 is CASSQGTGQYNEQFF. The CDR3, as DNA: TGCGCCAGCAGCCAAGGGACAGGGCAATACAATGAGCAGTTCTTC.

The genes are TRBV3-1 (or the pseudogene TRBV3-2) and TRBJ1-5; unclear D gene. Trimming left V 4 bases short and J 2 bases short, with 12 bases between. Germline-derived CDR1 and CDR2 are LGHDT and YNNKEL (reference sequence). CDR3 length: 15 residues. The CDR3 reads CASSRGGLGNQPQHF. The CDR3 nucleotides read TGTGCCAGCAGCCGAGGAGGGTTGGGCAATCAGCCCCAGCATTTT.

The chain uses TRBV5-8 and TRBJ2-2, with TRBD2 identical over 11 bases. Germline V gene data show CDR1 as SGHTS and CDR2 as YDEGEE. The V and J ends lost 1 base and 0 bases, in that order; junction bases with no gene match: 5. The CDR3 is 18 amino acids. The CDR3 is CASSLRGLAASNTGELFF. DNA for the CDR3: TGTGCCAGCAGCTTGAGGGGACTAGCGGCCTCGAACACCGGGGAGCTGTTTTTT.

CDR3 amino acids: CASSVMAGGGNEQYF. CDR3 bases: TGTGCCAGCAGTGTAATGGCAGGGGGCGGGAACGAGCAGTACTTC. The chain joins TRBV2 to TRBJ2-7; 8 nucleotides align to TRBD1. V shed 4 bases, J shed 5 bases, and the junction held 10 bases outside the gene matches. The CDR3 runs 15 residues. CDR1 SNHLY and CDR2 FYNNEI come from the germline V gene.

The chain is built from TRBV4-2 and TRBJ1-4, with D possibly matching TRBD1 (6 bases). With 0 bases removed from V and 2 bases from J, the gap between germline ends came to 16 bases. The CDR3 consists of 18 residues. CDR1 LGHNA and CDR2 YNFKEQ come from the germline V gene. Here the CDR3 reads CASSQDKGGPSTNEKLFF. CDR3 coding DNA: TGTGCCAGCAGCCAAGATAAGGGGGGGCCGTCGACTAATGAAAAACTGTTTTTT.

This clone was observed a single time. Other DNA sequences in the sample encode the same CDR3. This chain links TRBV2 with TRBJ2-7, with D possibly matching TRBD2 (5 bases). V was shortened by 7 bases and J by 4 bases, with 11 bases between the two germline ends. CDR3 length equals 12 residues. Germline CDR1 SNHLY, CDR2 FYNNEI. This CDR3 is CASTAGPYEQYF. The CDR3 DNA reads TGTGCCAGCACCGCGGGCCCTTACGAGCAGTACTTC.